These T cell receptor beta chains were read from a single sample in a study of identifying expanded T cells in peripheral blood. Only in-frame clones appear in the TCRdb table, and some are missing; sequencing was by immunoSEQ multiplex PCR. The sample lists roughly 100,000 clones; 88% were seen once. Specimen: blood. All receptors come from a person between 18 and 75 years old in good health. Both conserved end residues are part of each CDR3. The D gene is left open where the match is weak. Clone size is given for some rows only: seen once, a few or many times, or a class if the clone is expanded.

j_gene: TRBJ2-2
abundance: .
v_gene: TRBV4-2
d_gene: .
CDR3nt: TGTGCCAGCAGCCAGAAGGTGGTAGCTGCGAACACCGGGGAGCTGTTTTTT
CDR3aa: CASSQKVVAANTGELFF

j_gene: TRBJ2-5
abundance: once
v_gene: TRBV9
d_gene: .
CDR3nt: TGTGCCAGCACCTCGGGGGACGAGAGTTATGAGACCCAGTACTTC
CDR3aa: CASTSGDESYETQYF

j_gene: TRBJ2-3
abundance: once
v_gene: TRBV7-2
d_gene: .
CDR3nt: TGTGCCAGCAGCAGCGGGCCGTCCACAGATACGCAGTATTTT
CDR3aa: CASSSGPSTDTQYF

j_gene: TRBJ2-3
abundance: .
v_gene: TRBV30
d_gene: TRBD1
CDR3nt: TGTGCCTGGAGTGTAAAGGGGGCTGTAGATACGCAGTATTTT
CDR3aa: CAWSVKGAVDTQYF

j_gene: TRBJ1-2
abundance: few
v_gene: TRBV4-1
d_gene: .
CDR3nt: TGCGCCAGCAGCCAAGATGGAGTGGGAGATTATGGCTACACCTTC
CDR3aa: CASSQDGVGDYGYTF

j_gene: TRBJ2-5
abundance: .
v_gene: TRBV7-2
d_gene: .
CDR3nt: TGTGCCAGCAGCTTTCGGGGCAGAGAAGAGACCCAGTACTTC
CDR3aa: CASSFRGREETQYF

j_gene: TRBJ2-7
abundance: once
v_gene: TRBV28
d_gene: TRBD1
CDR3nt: TGTGCCAGCAGTTTTTTTTCCGGACAGGGGCTCTACGAGCAGTACTTC
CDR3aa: CASSFFSGQGLYEQYF

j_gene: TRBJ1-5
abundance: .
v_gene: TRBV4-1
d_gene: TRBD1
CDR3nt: TGCGCCAGCAGCTCCGGGACAGCTAATCAGCCCCAGCATTTT
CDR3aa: CASSSGTANQPQHF

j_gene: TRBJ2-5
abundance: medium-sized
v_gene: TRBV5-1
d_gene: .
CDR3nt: TGCGCCAGCAGCTTGGTGAGTTCCCAAGAGACCCAGTACTTC
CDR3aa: CASSLVSSQETQYF

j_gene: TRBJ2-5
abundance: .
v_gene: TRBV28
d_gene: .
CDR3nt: TGTGCCAGCAGTTTTGTATCCAGCGTGGGAAGGGAGACCCAGTACTTC
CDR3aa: CASSFVSSVGRETQYF

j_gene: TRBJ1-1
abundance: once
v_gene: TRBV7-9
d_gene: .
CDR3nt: TGTGCCAGCAGCTTAGTCACCGAGAACACTGAAGCTTTCTTT
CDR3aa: CASSLVTENTEAFF

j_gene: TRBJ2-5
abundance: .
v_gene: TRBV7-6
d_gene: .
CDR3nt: TGTGCCAGCAGCTTAGTTCAGAGGGAGACCCAGTACTTC
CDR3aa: CASSLVQRETQYF

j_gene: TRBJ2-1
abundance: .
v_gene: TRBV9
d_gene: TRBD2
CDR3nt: TGTGCCAGCAGCTTCCGGGACTACACCCTGGGTGAGCAGTTCTTC
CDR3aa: CASSFRDYTLGEQFF

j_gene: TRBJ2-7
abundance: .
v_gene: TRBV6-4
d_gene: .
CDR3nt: TGTGCCAGCAGTGACTCGACCGCACCCACCTACGAGCAGTACTTC
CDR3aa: CASSDSTAPTYEQYF

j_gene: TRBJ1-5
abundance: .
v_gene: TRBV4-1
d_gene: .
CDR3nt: TGCGCCAGCAGCCAACAGGATCAGCCCCAGCATTTT
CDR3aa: CASSQQDQPQHF

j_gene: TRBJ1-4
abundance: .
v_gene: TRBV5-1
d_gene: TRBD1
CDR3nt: TGCGCCAGCAGCTTAACAGGGGGCGACGAAAAACTGTTTTTT
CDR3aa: CASSLTGGDEKLFF

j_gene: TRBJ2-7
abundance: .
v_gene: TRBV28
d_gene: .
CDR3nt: TGTGCCAGCAGTGGACAGTATGAGCAGTACTTC
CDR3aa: CASSGQYEQYF

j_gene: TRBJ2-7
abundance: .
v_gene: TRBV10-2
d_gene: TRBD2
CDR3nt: TGCGCCAGCTCAGGGACTAGCGGGAGCCTGGCCTACGAGCAGTACTTC
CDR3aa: CASSGTSGSLAYEQYF

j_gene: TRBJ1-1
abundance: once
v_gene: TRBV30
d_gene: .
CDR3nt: TGTGCCTGGAGTCAAACAGGGAGAACTGAAGCTTTCTTT
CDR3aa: CAWSQTGRTEAFF

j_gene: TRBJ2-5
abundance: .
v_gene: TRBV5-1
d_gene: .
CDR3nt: TGCGCCAGCAGCTTGGTGGGGGGTGAGACCCAGTACTTC
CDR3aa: CASSLVGGETQYF

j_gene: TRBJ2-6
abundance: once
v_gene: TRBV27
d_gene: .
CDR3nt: TGTGCCAGCAGTAGGACAGCTTCTGGGGCCAACGTCCTGACTTTC
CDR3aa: CASSRTASGANVLTF

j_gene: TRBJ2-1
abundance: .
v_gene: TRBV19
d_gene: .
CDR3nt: TGTGCCAGTAGTAAAGGGGGATACACCCTTAATGAGCAGTTCTTC
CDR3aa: CASSKGGYTLNEQFF

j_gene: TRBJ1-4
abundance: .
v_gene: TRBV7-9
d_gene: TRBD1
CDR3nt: TGTGCCAGCAGCCTCGACAGGGGAGGGTATGAAAAACTGTTTTTT
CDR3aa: CASSLDRGGYEKLFF

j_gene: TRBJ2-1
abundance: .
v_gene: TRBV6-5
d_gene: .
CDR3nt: TGTGCCAGCAGTTTGACGCCAGGGAAATACAATGAGCAGTTCTTC
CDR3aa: CASSLTPGKYNEQFF

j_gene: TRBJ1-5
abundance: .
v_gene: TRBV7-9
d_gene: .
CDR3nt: TGTGCCAGCAGCTCACAGGGTTACAATCAGCCCCAGCATTTT
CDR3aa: CASSSQGYNQPQHF

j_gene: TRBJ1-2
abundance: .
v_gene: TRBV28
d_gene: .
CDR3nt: TGTGCCAGCAGTCAAGGCCGGAACTATGGCTACACCTTC
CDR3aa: CASSQGRNYGYTF